One and the same sample provided the 32 T cell receptor beta chains below, sequenced in a study of shared clonotypes between healthy human individuals. The assay was immunoSEQ multiplex PCR, and TCRdb's table has in-frame clones only and misses some. The sample records approximately 470,000 clones, more than 75% being singletons. The sequenced sample was PBMCs. The receptors come from a woman in her thirties or forties in good health. Some clones in this sample may be carry-over from other donors' samples.

The chain carries TRBV18 and TRBJ2-5, with 11 nucleotides matching TRBD2. Germline loops: CDR1 KGHSH, CDR2 LQKENI. The CDR3 runs to 15 residues. Trimming took 6 bases from V and 4 from J; bases not matched to a gene: 7. The DNA for the CDR3 is TGTGCCAGCTCGAAACTAGCGGGAGAGGGAGAGACCCAGTACTTC. This sequence encodes CASSKLAGEGETQYF.

J is TRBJ1-2 and V is TRBV7-2; perhaps TRBD1 as D (5 bases). This CDR3 is built from 15 residues. Germline-derived CDR1 and CDR2 are SGHTA and FQGNSA. The V end was cut by 5 bases, the J end by 8 bases, with 21 bases between. The CDR3 DNA sequence: TGTGCCAGCAGCCTCCAACAGGAGCCCATTCTGGGCTACACCTTC. Protein: CASSLQQEPILGYTF.

This clone appeared a single time. The chain employs TRBV7-8 and TRBJ2-3; 12 positions match TRBD2. The V and J ends lost 4 bases and 4 bases, in that order; junction bases with no gene match: 12. This CDR3 is 18 amino acids long. Per germline, CDR1 SGHVS and CDR2 FQNEAQ. CDR3 coding DNA: TGTGCCAGCAGCTCGGCTAGCGGGAGGGCCCTCTTCGCAGATACGCAGTATTTT. It encodes CASSSASGRALFADTQYF.

As to this clone: A read error is likely here: a far larger clone is one base away. The rearrangement links TRBV2 to TRBJ2-7; no reliable D call. The CDR3 consists of 11 residues. Trimming removed 3 bases at V and 4 bases at J, with 4 bases between. CDR1 SNHLY and CDR2 FYNNEI come from the germline V gene. DNA of the CDR3: TGTGCCAGCAGTGACAGGTACGAGCAGTACTTC. Protein sequence: CASSDRYEQYF.

The genes are TRBV6-5 and TRBJ2-5; possibly TRBD1 or TRBD2 for D (7 bases each). CDR3 length equals 13 residues. V was trimmed by 6 bases and J by 3 bases, leaving 11 bases between them. Germline V lookup: CDR1 MNHEY, CDR2 SVGAGI. The CDR3 region has the DNA TGTGCCAGCAGCAGCGGGACAGAAGAGACCCAGTACTTC. Protein product: CASSSGTEETQYF.

This chain's CDR3 is CASSFRVGQGRLFGYTF. In DNA, the CDR3 is TGTGCCAGCAGCTTTCGAGTGGGACAGGGTAGACTTTTTGGCTACACCTTC. The rearrangement uses TRBV7-8 and TRBJ1-2; 9 bases are a match to TRBD1. The germline V gene encodes CDR1 SGHVS and CDR2 FQNEAQ. CDR3 length equals 17 residues. V gave up 3 bases and J gave up 7 bases; unmatched junction bases: 15.

As regards this clone: This sequence may be a read error, since a much larger clone differs from it by one base. This sequence joins TRBV30 and TRBJ1-5; no definite D call. Germline V gives CDR1 GTSNPN, CDR2 SVGIG (reference sequence). Trimming removed 5 bases at V and 5 bases at J, with 13 bases between. CDR3 size: 13 residues. The CDR3 DNA follows: TGTGCCTGGTCCACAGAGGCCGATCAGCCCCAGCATTTT. It encodes CAWSTEADQPQHF.

DNA of the CDR3: TGCGCCAGACAGGGGGCGCTACGCTACGAGCAGTACTTC. Protein sequence: CARQGALRYEQYF. The chain is built from TRBV23-1 and TRBJ2-7; the match to TRBD1 covers 9 bases. TRBV23-1 is assigned to the ORF class and has an uncertain function. Germline trimming cut 9 bases from V and 3 bases from J; bases unmatched to any gene: 6. This CDR3 region has 13 residues.

This clone was found once. The chain employs TRBV6-1 and TRBJ2-3; no definite D call. V was clipped by 0 bases and J by 3 bases, with 7 bases between them. Germline assignment: CDR1 MNHNS and CDR2 SASEGT. The CDR3 is made up of 14 amino acids. The CDR3 sequence: CASSEAWRTDTQYF. The DNA of the CDR3 is TGTGCCAGCAGTGAAGCGTGGCGGACAGATACGCAGTATTTT.

The V and J genes are TRBV11-3 and TRBJ2-7; 8 nucleotides line up with TRBD1. The V gene's germline CDR1 is SGHNT and CDR2 YENEEA. Trimming at V came to 0 bases and at J to 6 bases, leaving 7 bases not matched to a gene. The CDR3 is 15 residues long. CDR3 DNA sequence: TGTGCCAGCAGCTTAGATGGCCAGGGGGCTGCCGAGCAGTACTTC. It specifies CASSLDGQGAAEQYF.

This clone was seen a single time. The rearrangement uses TRBV28 and TRBJ2-1, with 9 bases lining up with TRBD2. V lost 4 bases to trimming and J lost 7 bases; unmatched junction nucleotides: 11. Per the germline V gene, CDR1 is MDHEN and CDR2 is SYDVKM. CDR3 size: 16 residues. The CDR3 DNA follows: TGTGCCAGCAGTTCGCCCCCTAGCGGGGCAACAAATGAGCAGTTCTTC. This codes for CASSSPPSGATNEQFF.

This clone was counted a few times. The gene calls are TRBV7-2 and TRBJ2-7; D is uncertain. The CDR3 covers 13 residues. Trimming left V 3 bases short and J 0 bases short, with 6 bases between. From germline, CDR1 is SGHTA and CDR2 FQGNSA. The CDR3 loop reads CASSFPSSYEQYF. The CDR3 DNA reads TGTGCCAGCAGCTTCCCTAGCTCCTACGAGCAGTACTTC. The whole variable domain, remainder taken from reference TRBV7-2 and TRBJ2-7, is GAGVSQSPSNKVTEKGKDVELRCDPISGHTALYWYRQSLGQGLEFLIYFQGNSAPDKSGLPSDRFSAERTGGSVSTLTIQRTQQEDSAVYLCASSFPSSYEQYFGPGTRLTVT.

The rearrangement links TRBV10-2 to TRBJ1-5, with D unclear. The CDR3 length is 12 residues. With 0 bases removed from V and 7 bases from J, the gap between germline ends came to 4 bases. Germline V gene data show CDR1 as WSHSY and CDR2 as SAAADI. The CDR3 DNA reads as TGCGCCAGCAGTGAGTCAGAGCAGCCCCAGCATTTT. Translation: CASSESEQPQHF.

The chain employs TRBV18 and TRBJ1-1; 12 bases are shared with TRBD1. Germline V gives CDR1 KGHSH, CDR2 LQKENI. This CDR3 is 16 amino acids long. V shed 3 bases and J 5 bases; nucleotides not matched to a gene: 7. DNA of the CDR3: TGTGCCAGCTCACCTGGGACAGGGGGCCGGGGGACTGAAGCTTTCTTT. Translating it yields CASSPGTGGRGTEAFF.

This sequence joins TRBV10-3 and TRBJ1-3; D is unresolved. Germline CDR1 reads ENHRY; CDR2 reads SYGVKD. The germline V and J ends were trimmed by 6 bases and 2 bases, with 14 bases remaining between them. The CDR3 loop spans 15 amino acids. CDR3 amino acids: CAIRYSYPPGNTIYF. CDR3 DNA: TGTGCCATCAGGTACAGCTACCCTCCTGGAAACACCATATATTTT.

The J gene is TRBJ2-5, the V gene TRBV6-1, with a possible D match to TRBD1 (6 bases). The V and J ends lost 3 bases and 4 bases respectively, with 9 bases between them. Germline CDR1 is MNHNS and CDR2 is SASEGT. There are 13 residues in the CDR3. The CDR3 protein is CASSEDSVETQYF. In DNA, the CDR3 is TGTGCCAGCAGTGAGGACAGTGTAGAGACCCAGTACTTC.

V and J are TRBV7-9 and TRBJ2-2; D might be TRBD1 (5 bases). The germline gives CDR1 SEHNR, CDR2 FQNEAQ (reference sequence). V was pared by 1 base and J by 6 bases, with 6 bases between. CDR3 size: 13 residues. The CDR3 loop reads CASSLEGPGELFF. DNA of the CDR3: TGTGCCAGCAGCTTAGAGGGGCCCGGGGAGCTGTTTTTT.

The J gene is TRBJ2-3, the V gene TRBV7-9; the D is unclear. Germline assignment: CDR1 SEHNR and CDR2 FQNEAQ (reference sequence). Trimming took off 0 bases at V and 5 bases at J, with 6 bases between the two ends. This CDR3 contains 13 residues. The CDR3 nucleotides are TGTGCCAGCAGCTTAGCGGGCCGAGATACGCAGTATTTT. Protein product: CASSLAGRDTQYF.

This clone has just one count. The chain combines TRBV5-8 with TRBJ2-3; weak D call: TRBD2 (6 bases). V was shortened by 0 bases and J by 3 bases, with 8 bases between the two germline ends. Germline CDR1 reads SGHTS; CDR2 reads YDEGEE. This CDR3 contains 14 residues. CDR3 DNA sequence: TGTGCCAGCAGCTTGGCTAGCGATACAGATACGCAGTATTTT. It codes for CASSLASDTDTQYF.

This chain uses TRBV5-4 with TRBJ2-1; TRBD2 aligns across 7 bases. This CDR3 region has 15 residues. Per germline, CDR1 SGHNT and CDR2 YYREEE (reference sequence). J lost 1 base, V lost 1 base, and 2 bases had no gene match. CDR3 sequence: CASSLSGDSYNEQFF. CDR3 nucleotide sequence: TGTGCCAGCAGCTTGAGCGGGGATTCCTACAATGAGCAGTTCTTC.

Only a few counts were recorded for this clone. The same CDR3 can be traced to other DNA sequences in this sample. V is TRBV6-4 and J is TRBJ2-3; tentatively, D is TRBD2 (6 bases). Germline CDR1 MRHNA, CDR2 SNTAGT. V lost 2 bases and J lost 1, with 7 bases in between. The CDR3 has 14 residues. CDR3 DNA sequence: TGTGCCAGCAGTGACGGCGGGGGCACAGATACGCAGTATTTT. Residues: CASSDGGGTDTQYF.

The chain recombines TRBV11-2 with TRBJ2-7, with D unresolved. The CDR3 is 13 amino acids. Germline CDR1 reads SGHAT; CDR2 reads FQNNGV. Trimming cost V 0 bases and J 5 bases, with 8 bases left between them. CDR3 DNA sequence: TGTGCCAGCAGCTTAGACCCCTTAGACGAGCAGTACTTC. This translates into CASSLDPLDEQYF.

The chain couples TRBV7-2 to TRBJ1-2; 11 positions match TRBD1. Losses at the gene ends were 4 bases for V and 3 bases for J; bases not matched to a gene: 7. The CDR3 has 16 amino acids. Germline V gene data show CDR1 as SGHTA and CDR2 as FQGNSA. The CDR3, as DNA: TGTGCCAGCAGCTGGACAGGGGGCTCATATGACTATGGCTACACCTTC. This translates into CASSWTGGSYDYGYTF.

This clone was counted a single time. This may be a read error: a much more frequent sequence differs by one nucleotide. This chain joins TRBV11-3 and TRBJ2-7; maybe TRBD2 (5 bases). The CDR3 sequence is 13 residues long. Germline V gene sequence: CDR1 SGHNT, CDR2 YENEEA. Trimming took 3 bases from V and 0 from J, leaving 6 bases between them. CDR3: CASSLGSSYEQYF. DNA for the CDR3: TGTGCCAGCAGCTTGGGGAGCTCCTACGAGCAGTACTTC.

CDR3 loop: CASSIETHNQPQHF. The DNA for the CDR3 is TGTGCCAGTAGTATCGAGACACACAATCAGCCCCAGCATTTT. The chain is built from TRBV19 and TRBJ1-5; D uncertain. Germline V gives CDR1 LNHDA, CDR2 SQIVND (reference sequence). The V end lost 3 bases, the J end lost 3 bases, and 9 bases lay between the germline ends. The CDR3 consists of 14 residues.

Only one count was recorded for this clone. The chain joins TRBV5-6 to TRBJ1-1; D is uncertain. There are 15 residues in the CDR3. V was clipped by 2 bases and J by 1 base, with 12 bases between them. Per germline, CDR1 SGHDT and CDR2 YYEEEE. CDR3 coding DNA: TGTGCCAGCAGCTTTCTGGGGATTCCGAACACTGAAGCTTTCTTT. Protein product: CASSFLGIPNTEAFF.

This chain connects TRBV10-2 to TRBJ1-1; no reliable D call. The CDR3 loop spans 14 amino acids. Germline-derived CDR1 and CDR2 are WSHSY and SAAADI. V was clipped by 4 bases and J by 1 base, with 10 bases between them. Here the CDR3 reads CASSAVVRNTEAFF. CDR3 sequence (DNA): TGCGCCAGCAGTGCCGTAGTTAGGAACACTGAAGCTTTCTTT.

This sequence joins TRBV29-1 and TRBJ2-7; 8 nucleotides line up with TRBD2. V was clipped by 0 bases and J by 4 bases; unmatched bases: 11. CDR1 and CDR2 (germline): SQVTM, ANQGSEA. This CDR3 region has 16 residues. The CDR3: CSVEDPLYSGKYEQYF. The CDR3 DNA reads TGCAGCGTTGAAGATCCCCTCTATAGCGGGAAGTACGAGCAGTACTTC.

The chain joins TRBV5-1 to TRBJ2-5; D is uncertain. The CDR3 has 15 amino acids. CDR1 and CDR2 (germline): SGHRS, YFSETQ. Trimming took off 2 bases at V and 2 bases at J, with 13 bases between the two ends. The DNA for the CDR3 is TGCGCCAGCAGCTTAGGGTCCAGCCTTCAAGAGACCCAGTACTTC. As protein: CASSLGSSLQETQYF.

The chain combines TRBV4-2 with TRBJ2-1; TRBD2 matches 8 bases. Germline V gene lookup returns CDR1 LGHNA and CDR2 YNFKEQ. Trimming at V came to 4 bases and at J to 5 bases, leaving 7 bases not matched to a gene. The CDR3 consists of 15 residues. The CDR3 is CASSPQWTSHNEQFF. CDR3 nucleotides: TGTGCCAGCAGCCCACAATGGACTAGCCACAATGAGCAGTTCTTC.

The chain recombines TRBV30 with TRBJ2-3, with no clear D. CDR1 GTSNPN and CDR2 SVGIG come from the germline V gene (reference sequence). This CDR3 contains 11 residues. Between the trimmed V and J ends, which lost 0 bases and 11 bases, there was a span of 9 bases. The CDR3: CAWSVGDLQYF. In nucleotides, the CDR3 is TGTGCCTGGAGTGTGGGTGATTTGCAGTATTTT.

This clone has only a few counts. The V gene is TRBV30, the J gene TRBJ2-7; D is uncertain. V was clipped by 8 bases and J by 7 bases, with 18 bases between them. CDR1 is GTSNPN and CDR2 is SVGIG in the germline V gene (reference sequence). CDR3 length: 12 amino acids. The CDR3 DNA reads TGTGCCCTGGTAACCTTAAGTTGGGAGCAGTACTTC. It encodes CALVTLSWEQYF.